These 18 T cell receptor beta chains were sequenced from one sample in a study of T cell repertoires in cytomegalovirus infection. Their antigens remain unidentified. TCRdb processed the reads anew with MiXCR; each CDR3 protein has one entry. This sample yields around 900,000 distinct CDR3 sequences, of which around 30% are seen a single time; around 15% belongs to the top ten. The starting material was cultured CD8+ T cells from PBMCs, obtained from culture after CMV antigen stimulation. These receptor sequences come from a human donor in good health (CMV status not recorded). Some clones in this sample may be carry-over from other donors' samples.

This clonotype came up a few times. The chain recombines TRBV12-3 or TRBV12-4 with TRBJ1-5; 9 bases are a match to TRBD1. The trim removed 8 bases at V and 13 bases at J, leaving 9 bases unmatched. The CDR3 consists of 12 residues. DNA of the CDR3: TGTGCCAGCTGGACAGGGGTGGAAGAACAGCATTTT. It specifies CASWTGVEEQHF.

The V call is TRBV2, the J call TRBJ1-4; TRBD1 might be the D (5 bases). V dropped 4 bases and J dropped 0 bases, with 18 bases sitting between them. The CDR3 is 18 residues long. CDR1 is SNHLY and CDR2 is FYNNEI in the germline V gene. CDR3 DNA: TGTGCCAGCAGTGGGTGGACGGGACTGGTTTCAACTAATGAAAAACTGTTTTTT. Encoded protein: CASSGWTGLVSTNEKLFF.

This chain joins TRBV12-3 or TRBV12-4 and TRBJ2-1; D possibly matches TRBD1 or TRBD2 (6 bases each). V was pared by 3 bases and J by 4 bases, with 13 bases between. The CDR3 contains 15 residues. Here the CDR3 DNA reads TGTGCCAGCAGTTTTTGGGGGGCCCCGTACAATGAGCAGTTCTTC. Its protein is CASSFWGAPYNEQFF.

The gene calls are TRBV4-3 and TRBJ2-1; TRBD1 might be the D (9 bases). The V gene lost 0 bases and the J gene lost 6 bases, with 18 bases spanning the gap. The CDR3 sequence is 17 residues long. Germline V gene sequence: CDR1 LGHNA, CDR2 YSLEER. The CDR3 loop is CASSQDPGGTGTNEQFF. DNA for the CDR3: TGCGCCAGCAGCCAAGATCCGGGGGGGACAGGGACCAATGAGCAGTTCTTC.

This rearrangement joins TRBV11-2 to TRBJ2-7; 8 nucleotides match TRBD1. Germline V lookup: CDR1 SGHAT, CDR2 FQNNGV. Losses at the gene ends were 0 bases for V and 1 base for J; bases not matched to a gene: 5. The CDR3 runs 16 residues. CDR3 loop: CASSLDGGDRSYEQYV. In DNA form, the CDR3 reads TGTGCCAGCAGCTTAGATGGCGGGGACAGGTCCTACGAGCAGTACGTC.

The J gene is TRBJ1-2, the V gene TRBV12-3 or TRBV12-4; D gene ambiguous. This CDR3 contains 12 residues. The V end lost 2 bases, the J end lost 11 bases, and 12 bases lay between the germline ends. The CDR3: CASSLSTGSYTF. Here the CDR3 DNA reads TGTGCCAGCAGTTTAAGTACGGGGAGTTACACCTTC.

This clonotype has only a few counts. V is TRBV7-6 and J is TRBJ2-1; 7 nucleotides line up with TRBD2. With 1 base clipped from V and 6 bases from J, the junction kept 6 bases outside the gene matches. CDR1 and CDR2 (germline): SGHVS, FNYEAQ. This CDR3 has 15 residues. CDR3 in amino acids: CASSLGTRLINEQFF. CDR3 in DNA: TGTGCCAGCAGCTTAGGGACTAGGCTTATCAATGAGCAGTTCTTC.

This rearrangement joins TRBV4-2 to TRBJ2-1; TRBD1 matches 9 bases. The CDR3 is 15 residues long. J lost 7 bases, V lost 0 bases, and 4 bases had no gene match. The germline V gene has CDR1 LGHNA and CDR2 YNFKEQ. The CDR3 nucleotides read TGTGCCAGCAGCCAAGACCGGACAGGGGCGAATGAGCAGTTCTTC. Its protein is CASSQDRTGANEQFF.

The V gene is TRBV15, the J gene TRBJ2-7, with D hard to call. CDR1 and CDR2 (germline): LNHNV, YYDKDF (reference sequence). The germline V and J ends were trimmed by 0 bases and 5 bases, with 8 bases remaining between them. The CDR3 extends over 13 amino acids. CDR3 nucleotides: TGTGCCACCAGCAGAGACGGAACCCACGAGCAGTACTTC. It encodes CATSRDGTHEQYF.

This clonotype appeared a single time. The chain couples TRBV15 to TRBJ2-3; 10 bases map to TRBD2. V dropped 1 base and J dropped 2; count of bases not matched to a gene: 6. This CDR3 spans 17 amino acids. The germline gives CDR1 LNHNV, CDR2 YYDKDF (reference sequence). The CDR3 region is CATSRVPSGGHTDTQYF. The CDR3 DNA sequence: TGTGCCACCAGCAGAGTACCTAGCGGGGGACACACAGATACGCAGTATTTT.

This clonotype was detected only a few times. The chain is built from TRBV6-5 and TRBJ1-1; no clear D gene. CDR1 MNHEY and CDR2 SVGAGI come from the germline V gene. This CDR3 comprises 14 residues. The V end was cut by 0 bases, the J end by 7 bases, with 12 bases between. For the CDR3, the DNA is TGTGCCAGCAGTTACTCGAACGGAGTTTTTGAAGCTTTCTTT. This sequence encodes CASSYSNGVFEAFF.

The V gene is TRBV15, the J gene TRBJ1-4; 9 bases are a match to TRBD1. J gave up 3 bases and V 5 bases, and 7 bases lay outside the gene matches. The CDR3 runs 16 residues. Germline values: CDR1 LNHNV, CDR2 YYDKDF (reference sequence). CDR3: CATSGTGFFANEKLFF. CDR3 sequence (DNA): TGTGCCACCAGCGGGACAGGGTTTTTCGCTAATGAAAAACTGTTTTTT.

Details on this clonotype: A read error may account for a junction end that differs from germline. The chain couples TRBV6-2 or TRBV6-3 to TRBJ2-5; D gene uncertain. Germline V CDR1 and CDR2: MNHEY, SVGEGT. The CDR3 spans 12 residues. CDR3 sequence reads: CTSRSTGETQYF. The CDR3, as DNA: TGTACCAGCAGGTCCACCGGTGAGACCCAGTACTTC.

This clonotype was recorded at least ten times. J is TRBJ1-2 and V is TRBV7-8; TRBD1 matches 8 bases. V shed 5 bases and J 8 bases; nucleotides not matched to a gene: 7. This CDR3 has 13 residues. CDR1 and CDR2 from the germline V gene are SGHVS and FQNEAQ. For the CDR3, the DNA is TGTGCCAGCAGCGTTCAGGGGGCAGGGGGCTACACCTTC. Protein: CASSVQGAGGYTF.

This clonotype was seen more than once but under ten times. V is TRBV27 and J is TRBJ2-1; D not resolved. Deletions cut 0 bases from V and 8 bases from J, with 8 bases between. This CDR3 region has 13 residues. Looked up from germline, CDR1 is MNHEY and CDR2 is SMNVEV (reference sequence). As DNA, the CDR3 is TGTGCCAGCAGTTTATCGATAGTAGATGAGCAGTTCTTC. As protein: CASSLSIVDEQFF.

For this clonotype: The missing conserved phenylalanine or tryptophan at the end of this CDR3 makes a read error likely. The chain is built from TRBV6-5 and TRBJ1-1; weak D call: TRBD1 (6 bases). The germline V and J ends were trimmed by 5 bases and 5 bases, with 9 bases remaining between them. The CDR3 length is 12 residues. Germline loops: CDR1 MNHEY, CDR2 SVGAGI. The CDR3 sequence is CASSIGQTEAFL. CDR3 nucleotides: TGTGCCAGCAGTATAGGACAGACTGAAGCTTTCCTT.

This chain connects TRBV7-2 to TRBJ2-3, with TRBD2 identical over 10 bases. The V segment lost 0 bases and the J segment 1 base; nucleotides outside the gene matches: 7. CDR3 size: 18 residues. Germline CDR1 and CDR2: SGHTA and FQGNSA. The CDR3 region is CASSLALAGESGTDTQYF. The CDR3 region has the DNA TGTGCCAGCAGCTTAGCCCTAGCGGGGGAGTCGGGCACAGATACGCAGTATTTT.

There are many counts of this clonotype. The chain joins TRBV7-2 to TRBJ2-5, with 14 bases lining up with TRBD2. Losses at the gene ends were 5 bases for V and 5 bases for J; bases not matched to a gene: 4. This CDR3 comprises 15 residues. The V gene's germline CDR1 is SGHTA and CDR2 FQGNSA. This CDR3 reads CASSIGTSGGETQYF. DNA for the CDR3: TGTGCCAGCAGCATTGGGACTAGCGGGGGCGAGACCCAGTACTTC.